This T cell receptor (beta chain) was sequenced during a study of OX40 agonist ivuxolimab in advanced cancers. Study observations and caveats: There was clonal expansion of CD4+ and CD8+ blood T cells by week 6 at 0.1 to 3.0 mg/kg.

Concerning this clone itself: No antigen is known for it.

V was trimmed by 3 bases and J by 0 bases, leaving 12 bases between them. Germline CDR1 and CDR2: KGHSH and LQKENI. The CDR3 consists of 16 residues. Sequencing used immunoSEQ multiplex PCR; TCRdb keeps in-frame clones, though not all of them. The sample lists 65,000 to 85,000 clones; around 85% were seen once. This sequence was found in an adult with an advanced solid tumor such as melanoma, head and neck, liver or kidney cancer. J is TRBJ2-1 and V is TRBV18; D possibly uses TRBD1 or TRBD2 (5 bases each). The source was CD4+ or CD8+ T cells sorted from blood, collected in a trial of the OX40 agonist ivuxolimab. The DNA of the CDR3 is TGTGCCAGCTCACCCGGGACGGGGAGCTCCTACAATGAGCAGTTCTTC. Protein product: CASSPGTGSSYNEQFF.